This TCR beta chain was obtained from a study of neurological immune-mediated disorders. Points from the study as a whole: The study found the most TCR clonal expansion in HTLV-1-associated myelopathy and the least in multiple sclerosis, below healthy controls. The expanded clones of different subjects shared no CDR3 amino acid sequences (suggesting private repertoires in all groups).

Germline lookup yields CDR1 DFQATT and CDR2 SNEGSKA (reference sequence). Trimming left V 6 bases short and J 2 bases short, with 17 bases between. The CDR3 is made up of 14 amino acids. This clonotype has at least ten counts. Its antigen is unidentified. Per sequencing run, 15-18 subjects together gave over 160 million TCR-beta sequences. TCRdb ran MiXCR on the 5' RACE reads and lists one entry per CDR3 protein. The sample lists some 38,000 distinct CDR3 sequences; 3.8% were seen once. What was sequenced was PBMCs. This chain uses TRBV20-1 with TRBJ2-7, with D possibly TRBD2 on 5 matching bases. This TCR was recovered from a man aged 25 to 40 with multiple sclerosis. In DNA form, the CDR3 reads TGCAGTGCCGAAAAGGCGGGCGCGACCTACGAGCAGTACTTC. Translated: CSAEKAGATYEQYF.